Listed here are 7 T cell receptor beta chains from one sample, sequenced in a study of T cell changes during pregnancy in multiple sclerosis. This table comes from immunoSEQ multiplex PCR, and its TCRdb copy is limited to in-frame clones, with some not included. The sample has 36,000 or so clones, roughly 90% seen once. This specimen was CD8+ T cells from peripheral blood mononuclear cells, taken in the third trimester of pregnancy. The receptors stem from a female donor with multiple sclerosis, enrolled in a pregnancy study.

The chain recombines TRBV2 with TRBJ1-1; 10 bases map to TRBD1. This CDR3 has 14 residues. The J segment lost 6 bases and the V segment lost 5 bases, leaving 6 bases of the junction unmatched. CDR1 and CDR2 (germline): SNHLY, FYNNEI. CDR3 region: CASSPDRGIPEAFF. CDR3 bases: TGTGCCAGCAGTCCGGACAGGGGGATCCCTGAAGCTTTCTTT. Together with reference TRBV2 and TRBJ1-1, the CDR3 gives the full variable domain: EPEVTQTPSHQVTQMGQEVILRCVPISNHLYFYWYRQILGQKVEFLVSFYNNEISEKSEIFDDQFSVERPDGSNFTLKIRSTKLEDSAMYFCASSPDRGIPEAFFGQGTRLTVV.

V gene TRBV4-1 combines with J gene TRBJ2-1; 8 bases are shared with TRBD2. From germline, CDR1 is MGHRA and CDR2 YSYEKL. V lost 3 bases and J lost 4; bases outside the gene matches: 8. The CDR3 is 16 amino acids. The CDR3 sequence: CASSQGLASGYNEQFF. The DNA of the CDR3 is TGCGCCAGCAGCCAGGGCTTGGCTAGCGGGTACAATGAGCAGTTCTTC.

V and J are TRBV5-4 and TRBJ2-7; 7 positions agree with TRBD1. The CDR3 has 14 amino acids. The germline V gene has CDR1 SGHNT and CDR2 YYREEE (reference sequence). The V and J ends lost 2 bases and 5 bases, in that order; junction bases with no gene match: 7. For the CDR3, the DNA is TGTGCCAGCAGCTTCTACAGGGGAAAGGACGAGCAGTACTTC. Translation: CASSFYRGKDEQYF.

The rearrangement joins TRBV5-1 to TRBJ2-7; D possibly corresponds to TRBD2 (6 bases). V was trimmed by 2 bases and J by 7 bases, leaving 16 bases between them. CDR3 length: 14 amino acids. Germline V gene data show CDR1 as SGHRS and CDR2 as YFSETQ. The DNA of the CDR3 is TGCGCCAGCAGCTTTAACCAGGGAGGCGAAGAGCAGTACTTC. Its translation: CASSFNQGGEEQYF.

The chain joins TRBV28 to TRBJ1-2, with 11 bases aligning to TRBD1. The J segment lost 4 bases and the V segment lost 6 bases, leaving 7 bases of the junction unmatched. CDR1 is MDHEN and CDR2 is SYDVKM in the germline V gene. The CDR3 contains 15 residues. Here the CDR3 DNA reads TGTGCCAGCAGCCTATGGACAGGGGGCATCTATGGCTACACCTTC. Its protein product is CASSLWTGGIYGYTF.

J is TRBJ1-1 and V is TRBV29-1; a possible D gene is TRBD1 (5 bases). This CDR3 spans 15 amino acids. V was pared by 5 bases and J by 5 bases, with 21 bases between. The germline V gene encodes CDR1 SQVTM and CDR2 ANQGSEA. CDR3 residues: CSVPPSSGILTEAFF. The CDR3, as DNA: TGCAGCGTTCCCCCCTCTTCAGGGATTTTAACTGAAGCTTTCTTT.

V gene TRBV2 combines with J gene TRBJ2-7; 7 bases match TRBD1. CDR3 length: 12 amino acids. After removal of 11 bases from V and 2 bases from J, the junction contained 6 bases not matched to a gene. Germline lookup yields CDR1 SNHLY and CDR2 FYNNEI. The DNA for the CDR3 is TGTGCCGGGGGACAGTGGGCCTACGAGCAGTACTTC. It codes for CAGGQWAYEQYF. Filled out from reference TRBV2 and TRBJ2-7, the complete variable domain reads EPEVTQTPSHQVTQMGQEVILRCVPISNHLYFYWYRQILGQKVEFLVSFYNNEISEKSEIFDDQFSVERPDGSNFTLKIRSTKLEDSAMYFCAGGQWAYEQYFGPGTRLTVT.